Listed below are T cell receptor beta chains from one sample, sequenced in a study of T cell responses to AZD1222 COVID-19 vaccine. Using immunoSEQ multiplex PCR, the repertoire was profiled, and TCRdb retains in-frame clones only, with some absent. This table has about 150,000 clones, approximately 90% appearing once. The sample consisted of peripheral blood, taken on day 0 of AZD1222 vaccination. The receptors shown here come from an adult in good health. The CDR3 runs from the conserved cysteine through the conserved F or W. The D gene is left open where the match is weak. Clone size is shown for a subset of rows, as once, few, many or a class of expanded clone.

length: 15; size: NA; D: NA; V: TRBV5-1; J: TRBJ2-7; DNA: TGCGCCAGCAGCTTGGCCCCCTCCGCCCCCTACGAGCAGTACTTC; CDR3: CASSLAPSAPYEQYF
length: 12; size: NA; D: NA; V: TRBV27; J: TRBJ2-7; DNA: TGTGCCAGCAGAACAGGGTGGAGGGAGCAGTACTTC; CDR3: CASRTGWREQYF
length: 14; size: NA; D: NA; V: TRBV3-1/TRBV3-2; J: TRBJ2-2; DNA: TGTGCCAGCAGCATACTAGGACGGAGCGGGGAGCTGTTTTTT; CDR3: CASSILGRSGELFF
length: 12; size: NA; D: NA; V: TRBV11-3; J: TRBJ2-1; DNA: TGTGCCAGCAGCTCACAGGGCAATGAGCAGTTCTTC; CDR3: CASSSQGNEQFF
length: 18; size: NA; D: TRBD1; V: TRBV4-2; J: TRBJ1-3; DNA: TGTGCCAGCAGCCAAGAGCGGGCAGGGGGTTATTCCGGAAACACCATATATTTT; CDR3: CASSQERAGGYSGNTIYF
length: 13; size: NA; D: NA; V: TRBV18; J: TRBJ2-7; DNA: TGTGCCAGCTCAGAGTGGGGGTCTGGCGAGCAGTACTTC; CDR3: CASSEWGSGEQYF
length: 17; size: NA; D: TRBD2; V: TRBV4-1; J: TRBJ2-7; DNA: TGCGCCAGCAGCCAATTAGTTACTAGCGGGGGTCTTTACGAGCAGTACTTC; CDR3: CASSQLVTSGGLYEQYF
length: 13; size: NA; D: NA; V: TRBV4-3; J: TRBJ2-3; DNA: TGCGCCAGTAGCCAATTCCGCACAGATACGCAGTATTTT; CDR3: CASSQFRTDTQYF
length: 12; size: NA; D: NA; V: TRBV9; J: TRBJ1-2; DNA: TGTGCCAGCAGCGTAGGGATTGGGGGCTACACCTTC; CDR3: CASSVGIGGYTF
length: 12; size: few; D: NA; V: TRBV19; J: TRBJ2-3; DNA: TGTGCCAGTAGTCTGTCCACAGATACGCAGTATTTT; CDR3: CASSLSTDTQYF
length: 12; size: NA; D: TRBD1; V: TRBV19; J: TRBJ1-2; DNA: TGTGCCAGCAGGGACAGGAAGTATGGCTACACCTTC; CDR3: CASRDRKYGYTF
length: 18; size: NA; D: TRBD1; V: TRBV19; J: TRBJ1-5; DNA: TGTGCCAGTAGCCCCCGGGACAGGGACCGCTATAGCAATCAGCCCCAGCATTTT; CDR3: CASSPRDRDRYSNQPQHF
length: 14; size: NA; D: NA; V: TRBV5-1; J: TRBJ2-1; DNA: TGCGCCAGCAGCCGGGACACCTTTACAGGTGAGCAGTTCTTC; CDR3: CASSRDTFTGEQFF
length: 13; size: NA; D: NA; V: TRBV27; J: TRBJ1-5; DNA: TGTGCCAGCACAGCGTCGGGCAATCAGCCCCAGCATTTT; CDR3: CASTASGNQPQHF
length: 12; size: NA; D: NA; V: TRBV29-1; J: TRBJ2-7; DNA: TGCAGCGTTTATGACAATGCCTACGAGCAGTACTTC; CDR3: CSVYDNAYEQYF
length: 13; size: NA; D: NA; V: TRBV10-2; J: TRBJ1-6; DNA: TGCGCCAGCAGCAAGGGGACGGATTCACCCCTCCACTTT; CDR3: CASSKGTDSPLHF
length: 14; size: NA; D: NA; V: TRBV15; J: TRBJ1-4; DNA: TGTGCCACCAGCAGAGGCGGGGATGGAGAAAAACTGTTTTTT; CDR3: CATSRGGDGEKLFF
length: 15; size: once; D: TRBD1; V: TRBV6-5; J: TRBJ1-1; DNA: TGTGCCAGCAGTTCGGGACAGTCGTGGCCCACTGAAGCTTTCTTT; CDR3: CASSSGQSWPTEAFF
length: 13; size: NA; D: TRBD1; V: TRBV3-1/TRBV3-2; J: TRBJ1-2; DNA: TGTGCCAGCAGCCATCAGGGGGCTTCTGGCTACACCTTC; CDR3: CASSHQGASGYTF
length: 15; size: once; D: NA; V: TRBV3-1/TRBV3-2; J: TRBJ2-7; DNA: TGTGCCAGCAGCCATTCAACGGGACGCCGCTACGAGCAGTACTTC; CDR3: CASSHSTGRRYEQYF
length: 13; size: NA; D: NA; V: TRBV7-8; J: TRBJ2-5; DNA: TGTGCCAGCAGCTCGGGGAGCATTGAGACCCAGTACTTC; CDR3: CASSSGSIETQYF
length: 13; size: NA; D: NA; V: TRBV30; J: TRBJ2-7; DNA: TGTGCCTGGACATCAGGGGCCCACTACGAGCAGTACTTC; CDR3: CAWTSGAHYEQYF
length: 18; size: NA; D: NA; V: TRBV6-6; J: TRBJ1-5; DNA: TGTGCCAGCAGTCCCACCGCAGTACGCCCTTATAGCAATCAGCCCCAGCATTTT; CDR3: CASSPTAVRPYSNQPQHF
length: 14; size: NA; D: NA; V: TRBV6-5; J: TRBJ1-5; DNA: TGTGCCAGCAGTCCCCGGTCCACGGGGCAGCCCCAGCATTTT; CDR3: CASSPRSTGQPQHF
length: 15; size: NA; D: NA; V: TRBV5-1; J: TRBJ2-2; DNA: TGCGCCAGCAGCTTGGCCGGAGCGAACACCGGGGAGCTGTTTTTT; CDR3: CASSLAGANTGELFF
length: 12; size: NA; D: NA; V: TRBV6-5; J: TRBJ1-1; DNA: TGTGCCAGCAGCGATTTGACGGGTGAAGCTTTCTTT; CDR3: CASSDLTGEAFF
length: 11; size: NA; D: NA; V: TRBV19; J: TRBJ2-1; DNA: TGTGCCAGTAGTAATAGCAATGAGCAGTTCTTC; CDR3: CASSNSNEQFF
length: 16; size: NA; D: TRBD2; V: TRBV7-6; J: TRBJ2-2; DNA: TGTGCCAGCAGCTTTTATGGGACTAGCGGAACCGGGGAGCTGTTTTTT; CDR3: CASSFYGTSGTGELFF
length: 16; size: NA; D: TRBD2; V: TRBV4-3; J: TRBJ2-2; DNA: TGCGCCAGCAGCCAAGATGGCGGGGGTGACACCGGGGAGCTGTTTTTT; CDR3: CASSQDGGGDTGELFF
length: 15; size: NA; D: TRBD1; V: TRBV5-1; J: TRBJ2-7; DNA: TGCGCCAGCAGCCTGAGGGGACAGGGAACCTACGAGCAGTACTTC; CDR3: CASSLRGQGTYEQYF
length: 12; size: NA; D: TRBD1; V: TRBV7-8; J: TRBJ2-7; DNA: TGTGCCAGCAGCTTTGGACAGGGGTTTAGGTACTTC; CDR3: CASSFGQGFRYF
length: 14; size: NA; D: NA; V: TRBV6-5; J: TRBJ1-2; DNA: TGTGCCAGCAGTAGTCAGACGGACAGCCGTGGCTACACCTTC; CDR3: CASSSQTDSRGYTF
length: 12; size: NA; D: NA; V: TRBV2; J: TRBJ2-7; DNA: TGTGCCAGCAGTTCCCTTGGCTACGAGCAGTACTTC; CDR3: CASSSLGYEQYF
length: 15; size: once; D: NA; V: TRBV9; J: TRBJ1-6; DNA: TGTGCCAGCAGCGCCTTGGGCAGGCATAATTCACCCCTCCACTTT; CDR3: CASSALGRHNSPLHF
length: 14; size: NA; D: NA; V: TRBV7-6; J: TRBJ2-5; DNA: TGTGCCAGCAGTAAGGTGGGGTCACAAGAGACCCAGTACTTC; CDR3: CASSKVGSQETQYF
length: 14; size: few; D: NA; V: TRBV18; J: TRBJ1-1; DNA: TGTGCCAGCTCACAGGGGGGCCGAAACACTGAAGCTTTCTTT; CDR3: CASSQGGRNTEAFF
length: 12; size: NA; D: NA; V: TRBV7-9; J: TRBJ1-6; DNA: TGTGCCAGCAGCACAGGGAATTCACCCCTCCACTTT; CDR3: CASSTGNSPLHF
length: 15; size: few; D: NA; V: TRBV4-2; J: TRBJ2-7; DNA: TGTGCCAGCAGCCAAGGGATCGGCAGGGAGCACGAGCAGTACTTC; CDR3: CASSQGIGREHEQYF
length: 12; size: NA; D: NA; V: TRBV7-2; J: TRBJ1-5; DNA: TGTGCCAGCAGCTTTGGGAATCAGCCCCAGCATTTT; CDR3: CASSFGNQPQHF
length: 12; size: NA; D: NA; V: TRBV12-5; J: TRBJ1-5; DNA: TGTGCTAGTGCCCGCGGCAATCAGCCCCAGCATTTT; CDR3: CASARGNQPQHF
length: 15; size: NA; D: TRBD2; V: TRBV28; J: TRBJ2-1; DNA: TGTGCCAGCAGTTTCTCGCGGGGGGGCAGGGACGAGCAGTTCTTC; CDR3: CASSFSRGGRDEQFF
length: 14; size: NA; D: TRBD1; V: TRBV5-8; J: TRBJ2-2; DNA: TGTGCCAGCCGGGACAGGGGAAACACCGGGGAGCTGTTTTTT; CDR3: CASRDRGNTGELFF
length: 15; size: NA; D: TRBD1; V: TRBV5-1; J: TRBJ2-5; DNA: TGCGCCAGCAGCAGGGAACAGGGGGCGCTGGAGACCCAGTACTTC; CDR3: CASSREQGALETQYF
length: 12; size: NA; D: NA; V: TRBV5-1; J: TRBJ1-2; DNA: TGCGCCAGCAGCCCCGGCGAAGAAGGCTACACCTTC; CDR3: CASSPGEEGYTF
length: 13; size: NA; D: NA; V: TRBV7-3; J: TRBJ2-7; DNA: TGTGCCAGCAGCTCCCAAAGGGGGGTCGAGCAGTACTTC; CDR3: CASSSQRGVEQYF